Below are 8 T cell receptor beta chains sequenced from a single sample in a study of blood T cell repertoires in COVID-19. TCRdb keeps only in-frame clones here, not all; method: immunoSEQ multiplex PCR. The sample has some 160,000 clones, about 85% seen once. Sequenced material: PBMCs or T cells enriched from blood (not recorded which). Receptors originate from a woman in her forties or fifties who had recovered from COVID-19.

The chain combines TRBV6-6 with TRBJ1-4; 7 positions match TRBD1. Germline values: CDR1 MNHNY, CDR2 SVGAGI (reference sequence). V lost 6 bases to trimming and J lost 8 bases; unmatched junction nucleotides: 6. CDR3 length equals 13 residues. The CDR3 here is CASSRQGREKLFF. The CDR3, as DNA: TGTGCCAGCAGCAGACAGGGCCGAGAAAAACTGTTTTTT.

The rearrangement links TRBV4-2 to TRBJ1-2, with D perhaps matching TRBD1 (5 bases). The V gene's germline CDR1 is LGHNA and CDR2 YNFKEQ. Between the trimmed V and J ends, which lost 1 base and 6 bases, there was a span of 9 bases. This CDR3 is 13 amino acids long. CDR3 sequence (DNA): TGTGCCAGCAGCCAAGGGGGGAGGGATGGCTACACCTTC. It translates to CASSQGGRDGYTF.

The chain carries TRBV27 and TRBJ2-7; 7 positions match TRBD1. The CDR3 runs to 14 residues. V shed 3 bases and J 6 bases; nucleotides not matched to a gene: 8. CDR1 is MNHEY and CDR2 is SMNVEV in the germline V gene (reference sequence). The CDR3 spells CASSFKTGPGEQYF. The CDR3, as DNA: TGTGCCAGCAGTTTCAAGACAGGGCCGGGCGAGCAGTACTTC.

The chain has TRBV19 and TRBJ2-7, with D uncertain. Germline CDR1 is LNHDA and CDR2 is SQIVND (reference sequence). The CDR3 consists of 11 residues. The V gene lost 3 bases and the J gene lost 6 bases, with 6 bases spanning the gap. CDR3 sequence reads: CASSIHGEQYF. CDR3 nucleotide sequence: TGTGCCAGTAGTATCCACGGCGAGCAGTACTTC.

This chain joins TRBV5-1 and TRBJ1-1; the D gene is possibly TRBD1 (5 bases). V lost 4 bases and J 5 bases, leaving 15 bases between the germline ends. CDR1 is SGHRS, CDR2 YFSETQ, per germline. The CDR3 totals 14 residues. CDR3 in amino acids: CASSPSSGETEAFF. The DNA for the CDR3 is TGCGCCAGCAGCCCAAGCTCGGGGGAGACTGAAGCTTTCTTT. The whole variable domain, remainder taken from reference TRBV5-1 and TRBJ1-1, is KAGVTQTPRYLIKTRGQQVTLSCSPISGHRSVSWYQQTPGQGLQFLFEYFSETQRNKGNFPGRFSGRQFSNSRSEMNVSTLELGDSALYLCASSPSSGETEAFFGQGTRLTVV.

The chain uses TRBV3-1 (or the pseudogene TRBV3-2) and TRBJ1-5, with TRBD1 as a possible D gene (5 bases). This CDR3 region has 14 residues. Germline CDR1 reads LGHDT; CDR2 reads YNNKEL (reference sequence). Trimming removed 4 bases at V and 7 bases at J, with 14 bases between. The CDR3 sequence is CASSPNHDRQPQHF. CDR3 bases: TGTGCCAGCAGCCCAAACCACGACAGACAGCCCCAGCATTTT.

In this sample, this clone turned up a few times. The chain links TRBV27 to TRBJ1-5, with 7 bases matching TRBD1. The CDR3 totals 14 residues. Trimming cost V 2 bases and J 5 bases; bases outside gene matches: 3. The germline CDR1 and CDR2 sequences are MNHEY and SMNVEV (reference sequence). In DNA form, the CDR3 reads TGTGCCAGCAGTTTAGTGACAGGGCATCAGCCCCAGCATTTT. Translated, it gives CASSLVTGHQPQHF.

The J gene is TRBJ1-1, the V gene TRBV19, with TRBD1 identical over 9 bases. Trimming removed 7 bases from V and 5 bases from J; junction bases left unmatched: 8. This CDR3 has 14 residues. Germline V gene lookup returns CDR1 LNHDA and CDR2 SQIVND (reference sequence). The CDR3 here is CASNPGTGWTEAFF. The CDR3, as DNA: TGTGCCAGTAACCCCGGGACAGGGTGGACTGAAGCTTTCTTT.